This T cell receptor beta chain comes out of a study of cytomegalovirus exposure and HLA in healthy donors. V was pared by 6 bases and J by 2 bases, with 12 bases of the junction left unmatched. The CDR3 spans 17 residues. Germline CDR1 reads SNHLY; CDR2 reads FYNNEI. As regards this clone: Its specificity is not known.

Findings and caveats of the study: TRBV6-2, TRBV6-3 and other indistinguishable V segments were excluded. CMV serostatus was the sole immune exposure data available. A later analysis linked around 15,000 TCR beta sequences to HLA alleles at 0.05 false discovery rate.

Researchers ran the PCR with 60 Vbeta and 13 Jbeta primers. The data were produced by immunoSEQ multiplex PCR, yet TCRdb's version contains in-frame clones alone and is incomplete. The data contain tens of thousands of clones, roughly three quarters of them singletons. What was sequenced was PBMCs. This sequence originates from a young woman in good health and CMV-seronegative. The chain links TRBV2 to TRBJ2-5; 10 bases fit TRBD1. Here the CDR3 reads CASSPGQGPVGQETQYF. For the CDR3, the DNA is TGTGCCAGCAGCCCGGGACAGGGGCCCGTGGGTCAAGAGACCCAGTACTTC.